This TCR beta chain was found in a study of beta chain features in type 1 diabetes. As every portion of the isolated RNA was reverse transcribed, the sequencing read expressed TCRB transcripts. Clones were read by immunoSEQ multiplex PCR, and TCRdb kept only the in-frame ones, dropping some. The sample consists of 680,000 or so clones, about 14% of them appearing once. Germline lookup yields CDR1 SGHDN and CDR2 FVKESK. The CDR3 is 14 residues long. The germline V and J ends were trimmed by 4 bases and 4 bases, with 14 bases remaining between them. Material for sequencing was naive CD4+ T cells from blood. V is TRBV14 and J is TRBJ2-7; D is possibly TRBD1 or TRBD2 (6 bases each). This TCR was recovered from a man in his late teens or twenties in good health. This CDR3 is CASSRLWGAYEQYF. The CDR3 DNA is TGTGCCAGCAGCCGACTTTGGGGGGCTTACGAGCAGTACTTC.